The clone carrying this T cell receptor (beta chain) was seen a few times. Its target is not known. The entry originates in a study of CD8 T cells in ankylosing spondylitis. The V end was cut by 4 bases, the J end by 5 bases, with 22 bases between. CDR3 size: 16 residues. Germline CDR1 reads DFQATT; CDR2 reads SNEGSKA (reference sequence). General study points: Characteristic, it appeared, of ankylosing spondylitis blood was a TCR beta motif of roughly eight highly homologous variants.

TCRdb re-called the 5' RACE reads with MiXCR, one entry per CDR3 protein. Seen here are 35,000 or so distinct CDR3 sequences, 16% observed once, and the top ten hold about 45%. The TCR comes from a male donor with ankylosing spondylitis or in good health (not recorded which). The sequenced sample was blood. The gene calls are TRBV20-1 and TRBJ2-3, with D perhaps matching TRBD1 (6 bases). CDR3 DNA sequence: TGCAGTGCTATTAAGGACAGCGGACAGAGACTAGATACGCAGTATTTT. Its translation: CSAIKDSGQRLDTQYF.